This T cell receptor beta chain was retrieved from a study of shared clonotypes between healthy human individuals. Repertoires were generated with immunoSEQ multiplex PCR, while TCRdb's copy carries only in-frame clones and drops some. The table has nearly 2 million clones, roughly 94% seen once. CD45RO-negative CD8 cells positively selected for CCR7 made up the naive population, which excluded terminally differentiated effector memory CD45RA+ cells. On this clone itself: Its antigen is as yet unknown.

General study points: When compared with the clonotypes that were shared by all four sorted-subset donors, the non-shared clonotypes turned out to have lower generation probabilities. Relative to memory subsets, naive subsets generally showed larger estimated richness. Researchers sampled blood only, noting tissue repertoires likely differ. Sequencing of the sorted subsets was shown by rarefaction to be incomplete despite large depth.

The trim removed 9 bases at V and 3 bases at J, leaving 14 bases unmatched. The length of the CDR3 is 17 residues. CDR1 is LNHDA, CDR2 SQIVND, per germline (reference sequence). The specimen was naive CD8+ T cells sorted from blood. This TCR derives from a man between 18 and 35 years old in good health. The rearrangement uses TRBV19 and TRBJ1-5; 10 positions match TRBD1. The CDR3 loop reads CASTGTGAPYYNQPQHF. The DNA of the CDR3 is TGTGCCAGCACCGGGACAGGGGCCCCCTACTACAATCAGCCCCAGCATTTT.